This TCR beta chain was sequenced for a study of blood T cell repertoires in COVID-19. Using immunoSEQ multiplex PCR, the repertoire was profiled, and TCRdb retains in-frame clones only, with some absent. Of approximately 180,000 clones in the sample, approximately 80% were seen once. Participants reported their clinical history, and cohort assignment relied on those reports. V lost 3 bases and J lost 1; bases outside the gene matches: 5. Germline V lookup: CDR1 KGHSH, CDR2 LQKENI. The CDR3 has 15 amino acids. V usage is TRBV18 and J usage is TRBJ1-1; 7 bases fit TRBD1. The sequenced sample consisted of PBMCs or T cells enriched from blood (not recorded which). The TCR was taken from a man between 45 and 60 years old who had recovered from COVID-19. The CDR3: CASSPPGGPNTEAFF. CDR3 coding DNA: TGTGCCAGCTCACCTCCAGGGGGACCGAACACTGAAGCTTTCTTT.